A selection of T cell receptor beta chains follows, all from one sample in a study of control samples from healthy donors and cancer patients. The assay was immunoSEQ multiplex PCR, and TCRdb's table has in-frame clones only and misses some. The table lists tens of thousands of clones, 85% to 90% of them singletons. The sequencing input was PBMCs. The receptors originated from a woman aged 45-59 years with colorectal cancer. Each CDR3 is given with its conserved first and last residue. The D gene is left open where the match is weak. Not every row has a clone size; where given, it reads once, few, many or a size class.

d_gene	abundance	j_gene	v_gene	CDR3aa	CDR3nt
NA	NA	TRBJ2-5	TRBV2	CASSLDLPSQYF	TGTGCCAGCAGTTTGGACCTGCCGAGCCAGTACTTC
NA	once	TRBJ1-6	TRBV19	CASSIDHSSPLHF	TGTGCCAGTAGTATAGATCATAGTTCACCCCTCCACTTT
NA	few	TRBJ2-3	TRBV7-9	CASSLRLGDTQYF	TGTGCCAGCAGCTTGAGGTTGGGAGATACGCAGTATTTT
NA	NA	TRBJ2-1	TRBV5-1	CASSSVYDEQFF	TGCGCCAGCAGCTCCGTCTATGATGAGCAGTTCTTC
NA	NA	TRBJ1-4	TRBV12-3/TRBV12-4	CASSLSLWGRVFF	TGTGCCAGCAGTTTATCCCTTTGGGGGAGAGTGTTTTTT
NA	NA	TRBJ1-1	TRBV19	CASSFIDTGTEAFF	TGTGCCAGTAGTTTTATAGATACTGGAACTGAAGCTTTCTTT
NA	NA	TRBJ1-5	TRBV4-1	CASSQDPNQPQHF	TGCGCCAGCAGCCAAGACCCCAATCAGCCCCAGCATTTT
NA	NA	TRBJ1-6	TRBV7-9	CASSYSSYNSPLHF	TGTGCCAGCAGCTACAGCTCCTATAATTCACCCCTCCACTTT
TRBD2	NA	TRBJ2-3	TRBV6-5	CASRQLAGITDTQYF	TGTGCCAGCAGGCAATTAGCGGGGATCACAGATACGCAGTATTTT
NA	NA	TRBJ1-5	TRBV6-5	CASSYSMAGPNQPQHF	TGTGCCAGCAGTTACTCGATGGCAGGCCCCAATCAGCCCCAGCATTTT
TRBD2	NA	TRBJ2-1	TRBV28	CASSNQGLAGYNEQFF	TGTGCCAGCAGCAACCAGGGACTAGCGGGTTACAATGAGCAGTTCTTC
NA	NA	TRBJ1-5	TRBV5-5	CASSLRGASNQPQHF	TGTGCCAGCAGCTTAAGGGGCGCAAGCAATCAGCCCCAGCATTTT
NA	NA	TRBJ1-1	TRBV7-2	CASSLASANTEAFF	TGTGCCAGCAGCTTAGCGTCAGCGAACACTGAAGCTTTCTTT
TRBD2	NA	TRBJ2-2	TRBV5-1	CASRSGLAGADTGELFF	TGCGCCAGCAGATCTGGACTAGCGGGGGCTGATACCGGGGAGCTGTTTTTT
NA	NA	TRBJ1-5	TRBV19	CASSISSNQPQHF	TGTGCCAGTAGTATAAGTAGCAATCAGCCCCAGCATTTT
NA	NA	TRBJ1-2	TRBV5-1	CASSLWAGDYGYTF	TGCGCCAGCAGCTTGTGGGCCGGGGATTATGGCTACACCTTC
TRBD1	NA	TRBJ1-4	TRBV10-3	CAISEDRGTNEKLFF	TGTGCCATCAGTGAGGACAGGGGAACTAATGAAAAACTGTTTTTT
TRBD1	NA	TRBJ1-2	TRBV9	CASSVAPQGAYNF	TGTGCCAGCAGCGTAGCCCCTCAGGGGGCCTACAACTTC
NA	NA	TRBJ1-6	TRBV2	CASSEAGRGDNSPLHF	TGTGCCAGCAGTGAAGCGGGAAGGGGAGATAATTCACCCCTCCACTTT
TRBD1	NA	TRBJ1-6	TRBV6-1	CASSEGQGFSYNSPLHF	TGTGCCAGCAGTGAGGGACAGGGGTTTTCCTATAATTCACCCCTCCACTTT
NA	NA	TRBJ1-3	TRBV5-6	CASSLGDFSGNTIYF	TGTGCCAGCAGCTTGGGTGACTTCTCTGGAAACACCATATATTTT
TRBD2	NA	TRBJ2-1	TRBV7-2	CASSFRLAGGNNEQFF	TGTGCCAGCAGCTTTCGACTAGCGGGGGGGAACAATGAGCAGTTCTTC
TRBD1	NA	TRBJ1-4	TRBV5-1	CASKGTGFATNEKLFF	TGCGCCAGCAAGGGGACAGGGTTTGCAACTAATGAAAAACTGTTTTTT
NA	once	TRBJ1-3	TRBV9	CASSVSESSGNTIYF	TGTGCCAGCAGCGTTTCAGAGAGCTCTGGAAACACCATATATTTT
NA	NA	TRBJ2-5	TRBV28	CASSLPEYRVGQETQYF	TGTGCCAGCAGTTTGCCGGAATACAGGGTAGGCCAAGAGACCCAGTACTTC
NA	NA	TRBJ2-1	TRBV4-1	CASSQGLDNEQFF	TGCGCCAGCAGCCAAGGATTGGACAATGAGCAGTTCTTC
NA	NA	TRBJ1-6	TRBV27	CASSLGQGRSPLHF	TGTGCCAGCAGTTTGGGCCAGGGGAGGTCACCCCTCCACTTT
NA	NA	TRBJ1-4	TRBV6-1	CASSAQGTGKDEKLFF	TGTGCCAGCAGTGCCCAGGGTACAGGAAAGGATGAAAAACTGTTTTTT
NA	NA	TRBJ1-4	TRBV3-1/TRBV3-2	CASSQSLAPNEKLFF	TGTGCCAGCAGCCAATCCTTGGCCCCGAATGAAAAACTGTTTTTT
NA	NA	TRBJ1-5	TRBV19	CASGGQPQHF	TGTGCCAGTGGTGGTCAGCCCCAGCATTTT
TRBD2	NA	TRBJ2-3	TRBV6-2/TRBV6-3	CASSYLLAGVTDTQYF	TGTGCCAGCAGTTACTTATTAGCGGGGGTCACAGATACGCAGTATTTT
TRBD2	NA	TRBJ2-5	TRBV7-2	CASSPGTSGPTETQYF	TGTGCCAGCAGCCCTGGGACTAGCGGCCCAACGGAGACCCAGTACTTC
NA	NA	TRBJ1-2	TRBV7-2	CASSAGEGNRYGYTF	TGTGCCAGCAGTGCCGGGGAGGGGAATCGCTATGGCTACACCTTC
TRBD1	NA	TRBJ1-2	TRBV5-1	CASSLGGTGSNYGYTF	TGCGCCAGCAGCTTGGGGGGGACAGGAAGTAACTATGGCTACACCTTC
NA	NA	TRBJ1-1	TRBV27	CASSLYRTDEAFF	TGTGCCAGCAGTTTATACCGGACGGATGAAGCTTTCTTT
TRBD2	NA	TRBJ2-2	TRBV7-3	CASSKGLAGAHTGELFF	TGTGCCAGCAGCAAAGGACTAGCGGGGGCCCACACCGGGGAGCTGTTTTTT
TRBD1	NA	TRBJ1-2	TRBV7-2	CASRRTQGANNYGYTF	TGTGCCAGCAGACGCACTCAGGGGGCCAATAACTATGGCTACACCTTC
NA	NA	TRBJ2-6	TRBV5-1	CASSTQGSGANVLTF	TGCGCCAGCAGCACACAGGGCTCTGGGGCCAACGTCCTGACTTTC
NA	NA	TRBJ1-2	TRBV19	CASSQDFYGYTF	TGTGCCAGTAGTCAGGACTTCTATGGCTACACCTTC